A selection of T cell receptor beta chains follows, all from one sample in a study of T cell responses to AZD1222 COVID-19 vaccine. Produced via immunoSEQ multiplex PCR; TCRdb's table is partial and in-frame only. The sample lists some 140,000 clones, about 90% occurring once. This specimen was peripheral blood, taken on day 0 of AZD1222 vaccination. The receptors were sampled from an adult in good health. The CDR3 runs from the conserved cysteine through the conserved F or W.

j_call: TRBJ2-1
v_call: TRBV5-1
cdr3_aa: CASSLELGGYNEQFF

j_call: TRBJ1-2
v_call: TRBV14
cdr3_aa: CASSQDLAATYGYTF

j_call: TRBJ1-2
v_call: TRBV11-1
cdr3_aa: CASSEQAYGYTF

j_call: TRBJ2-1
v_call: TRBV2
cdr3_aa: CASSPLLGGPDEQFF

j_call: TRBJ1-1
v_call: TRBV19
cdr3_aa: CASMSRGDKAFF

j_call: TRBJ1-3
v_call: TRBV19
cdr3_aa: CASSPITTEFSGNTIYF

j_call: TRBJ2-3
v_call: TRBV3-1/TRBV3-2
cdr3_aa: CASSFLSGDTDTQYF

j_call: TRBJ1-2
v_call: TRBV4-1
cdr3_aa: CASSQGQGSKISGYTF

j_call: TRBJ1-2
v_call: TRBV10-2
cdr3_aa: CASLKPNYGYTF

j_call: TRBJ1-2
v_call: TRBV28
cdr3_aa: CASSLGYNYGYTF

j_call: TRBJ2-3
v_call: TRBV5-1
cdr3_aa: CASSLEFSGRDTQYF

j_call: TRBJ1-1
v_call: TRBV2
cdr3_aa: CASIGLAEAFF

j_call: TRBJ1-2
v_call: TRBV29-1
cdr3_aa: CSVGPDRAYGYTF

j_call: TRBJ1-2
v_call: TRBV20-1
cdr3_aa: CSASMSGQGTNYGYTF

j_call: TRBJ1-1
v_call: TRBV30
cdr3_aa: CAWSVGGVSEAFF

j_call: TRBJ2-7
v_call: TRBV19
cdr3_aa: CASSPSTDPAYEQYF

j_call: TRBJ1-2
v_call: TRBV28
cdr3_aa: CASSFLGQDNYGYTF

j_call: TRBJ1-3
v_call: TRBV3-1/TRBV3-2
cdr3_aa: CASSQGNSGNTIYF

j_call: TRBJ1-2
v_call: TRBV6-2/TRBV6-3
cdr3_aa: CASSPGGTNYGYTF

j_call: TRBJ1-1
v_call: TRBV5-1
cdr3_aa: CASKVRGGNTEAFF

j_call: TRBJ1-1
v_call: TRBV6-5
cdr3_aa: CASTGTANTEAFF

j_call: TRBJ2-1
v_call: TRBV5-1
cdr3_aa: CASSLREGGEQFF

j_call: TRBJ2-7
v_call: TRBV13
cdr3_aa: CASSSTDRGFYEQYF

j_call: TRBJ1-1
v_call: TRBV11-2
cdr3_aa: CASSLEGFSNTEAFF

j_call: TRBJ2-7
v_call: TRBV28
cdr3_aa: CASGSSGAGGQYF

j_call: TRBJ2-1
v_call: TRBV4-1
cdr3_aa: CASSQVGTSIGEQFF

j_call: TRBJ1-2
v_call: TRBV12-3/TRBV12-4
cdr3_aa: CASSPSGYGYTF

j_call: TRBJ1-4
v_call: TRBV7-2
cdr3_aa: CASSSQTGVGEKLFF

j_call: TRBJ2-3
v_call: TRBV2
cdr3_aa: CASSGLNDHTQYF

j_call: TRBJ1-1
v_call: TRBV19
cdr3_aa: CASSRNRGTEAFF

j_call: TRBJ1-3
v_call: TRBV12-5
cdr3_aa: CASGITTGSGNTIYF

j_call: TRBJ2-7
v_call: TRBV19
cdr3_aa: CASRPGQGAYEQYF

j_call: TRBJ1-3
v_call: TRBV4-1
cdr3_aa: CASSQVDMGFSGNTIYF

j_call: TRBJ2-5
v_call: TRBV6-1
cdr3_aa: CASSEKTVQETQYF

j_call: TRBJ1-3
v_call: TRBV3-1/TRBV3-2
cdr3_aa: CASSQNSGGASGNTIYF

j_call: TRBJ1-1
v_call: TRBV6-4
cdr3_aa: CASSYKGMGTEAFF

j_call: TRBJ2-5
v_call: TRBV3-1/TRBV3-2
cdr3_aa: CASSTGTSGGAFETQYF

j_call: TRBJ1-1
v_call: TRBV6-5
cdr3_aa: CASSARVWNTEAFF

j_call: TRBJ2-3
v_call: TRBV20-1
cdr3_aa: CSASTTESGGGADTQYF

j_call: TRBJ2-2
v_call: TRBV30
cdr3_aa: CAWAGTRNPGELFF

j_call: TRBJ2-2
v_call: TRBV5-1
cdr3_aa: CASTREGNTATGELFF

j_call: TRBJ2-7
v_call: TRBV2
cdr3_aa: CASAGDRGLYEQYF

j_call: TRBJ1-1
v_call: TRBV29-1
cdr3_aa: CSVARQGNSLMGTEAFF

j_call: TRBJ2-7
v_call: TRBV2
cdr3_aa: CASTGSSEQYF

j_call: TRBJ1-6
v_call: TRBV3-1/TRBV3-2
cdr3_aa: CASSHQGSPLHF

j_call: TRBJ2-2
v_call: TRBV20-1
cdr3_aa: CSASSWFGGGELFF

j_call: TRBJ2-7
v_call: TRBV28
cdr3_aa: CASSRVGNEQYF

j_call: TRBJ2-7
v_call: TRBV14
cdr3_aa: CASSQKRGTGGYEQYF

j_call: TRBJ2-3
v_call: TRBV28
cdr3_aa: CASSSPGLAGRWADTQYF

j_call: TRBJ1-4
v_call: TRBV4-3
cdr3_aa: CASSQDLRGQGLNEKLFF

j_call: TRBJ2-3
v_call: TRBV29-1
cdr3_aa: CSGGRGTDTQYF

j_call: TRBJ1-1
v_call: TRBV5-1
cdr3_aa: CASSWTGVNTEAFF

j_call: TRBJ1-1
v_call: TRBV30
cdr3_aa: CAWRSGLNTEAFF

j_call: TRBJ1-3
v_call: TRBV27
cdr3_aa: CASSRVAPGGNTIYF

j_call: TRBJ1-3
v_call: TRBV6-5
cdr3_aa: CASSLTGLSGNTIYF

j_call: TRBJ2-5
v_call: TRBV10-3
cdr3_aa: CAIRDDTSGGGRGTQYF

j_call: TRBJ2-1
v_call: TRBV7-8
cdr3_aa: CASSFVAGSYNEQFF

j_call: TRBJ2-5
v_call: TRBV19
cdr3_aa: CASRRDGQETQYF

j_call: TRBJ1-5
v_call: TRBV19
cdr3_aa: CASTTPMTGGNQPQHF

j_call: TRBJ2-7
v_call: TRBV18
cdr3_aa: CASSQAGTGSYEQYF